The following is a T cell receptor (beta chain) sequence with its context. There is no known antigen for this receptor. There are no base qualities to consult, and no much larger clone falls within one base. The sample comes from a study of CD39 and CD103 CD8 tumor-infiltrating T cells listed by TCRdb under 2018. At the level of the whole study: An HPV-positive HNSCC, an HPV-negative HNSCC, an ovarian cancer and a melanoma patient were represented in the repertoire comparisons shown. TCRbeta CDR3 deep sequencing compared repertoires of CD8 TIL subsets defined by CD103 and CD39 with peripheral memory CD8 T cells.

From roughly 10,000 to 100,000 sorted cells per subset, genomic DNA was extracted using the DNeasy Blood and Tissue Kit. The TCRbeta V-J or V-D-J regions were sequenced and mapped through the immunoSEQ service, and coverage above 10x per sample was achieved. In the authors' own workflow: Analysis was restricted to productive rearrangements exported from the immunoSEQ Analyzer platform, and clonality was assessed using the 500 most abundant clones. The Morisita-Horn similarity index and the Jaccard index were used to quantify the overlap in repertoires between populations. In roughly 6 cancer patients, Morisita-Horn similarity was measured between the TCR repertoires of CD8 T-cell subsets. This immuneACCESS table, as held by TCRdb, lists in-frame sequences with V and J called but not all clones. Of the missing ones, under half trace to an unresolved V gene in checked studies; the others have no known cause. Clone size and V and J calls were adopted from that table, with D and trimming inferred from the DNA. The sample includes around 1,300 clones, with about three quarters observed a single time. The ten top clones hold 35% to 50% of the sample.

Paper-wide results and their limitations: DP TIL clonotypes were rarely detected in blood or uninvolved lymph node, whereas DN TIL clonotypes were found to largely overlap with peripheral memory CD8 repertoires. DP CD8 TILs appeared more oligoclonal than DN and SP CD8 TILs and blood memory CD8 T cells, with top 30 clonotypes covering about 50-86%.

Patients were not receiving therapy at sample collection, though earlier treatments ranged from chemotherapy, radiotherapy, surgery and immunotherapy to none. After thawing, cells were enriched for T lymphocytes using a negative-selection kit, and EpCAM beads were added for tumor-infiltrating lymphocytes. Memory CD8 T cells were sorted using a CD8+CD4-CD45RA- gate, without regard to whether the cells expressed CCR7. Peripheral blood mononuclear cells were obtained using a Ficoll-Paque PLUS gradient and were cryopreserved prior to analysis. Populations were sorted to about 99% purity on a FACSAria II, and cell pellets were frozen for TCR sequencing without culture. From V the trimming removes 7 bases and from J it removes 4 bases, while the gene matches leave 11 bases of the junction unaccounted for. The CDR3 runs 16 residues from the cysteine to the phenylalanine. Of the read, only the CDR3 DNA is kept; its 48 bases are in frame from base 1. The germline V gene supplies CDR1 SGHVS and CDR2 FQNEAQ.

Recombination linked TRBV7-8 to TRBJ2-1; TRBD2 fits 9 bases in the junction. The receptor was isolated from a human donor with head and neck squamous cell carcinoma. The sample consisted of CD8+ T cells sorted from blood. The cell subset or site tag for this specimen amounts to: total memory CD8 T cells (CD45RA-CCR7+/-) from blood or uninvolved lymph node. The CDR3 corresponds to CASTLAGSGGYNEQFF. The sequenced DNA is TGTGCCAGCACTCTCGCGGGTAGCGGGGGTTACAATGAGCAGTTCTTC.